The 21 T cell receptor beta chains in this list originate from one sample, sequenced in a study of cytomegalovirus exposure and HLA in healthy donors (dated by TCRdb to about 2017). Library preparation employed the immunoSEQ multiplex PCR assay. The table was pulled from immuneACCESS by TCRdb, which kept in-frame rearrangements only. Such tables lose some clones; where checked, under half of the loss comes from unresolved V genes, and the rest has no known cause. This sample comprises roughly 150,000 clones, over 85% of them detected only once. 10% of the sample is taken by the ten largest. Sequencing was carried out using PBMCs. Receptors were obtained from a woman aged 18-29 years in good health and CMV-seropositive.

The V and J genes are TRBV5-1 and TRBJ1-2; a possible D gene is TRBD1 (5 bases). This CDR3 region has 18 residues. Trimming shortened V by 0 bases and J by 4 bases, and 22 bases separated the two germline ends. Germline V gene sequence: CDR1 SGHRS, CDR2 YFSETQ. The CDR3 nucleotides read TGCGCCAGCAGCTTGGGGGGTGGTGGGGCCGCTGGACCCTATGGCTACACCTTC. It yields the protein CASSLGGGGAAGPYGYTF.

The V gene is TRBV6-1, the J gene TRBJ2-4; tentative D call: TRBD2 (6 bases). The CDR3 sequence is 13 residues long. V lost 7 bases, J lost 6 bases, and 13 bases lay in between. The V gene's germline CDR1 is MNHNS and CDR2 SASEGT. CDR3 DNA: TGTGCCAGCACTTTATCGGGGGTAAACATTCAGTACTTC. Protein: CASTLSGVNIQYF.

J is TRBJ2-1 and V is TRBV28; 13 positions agree with TRBD2. V lost 6 bases to trimming and J lost 2 bases; unmatched junction nucleotides: 7. CDR3 length equals 17 residues. Germline lookup yields CDR1 MDHEN and CDR2 SYDVKM. The chain's CDR3 is CASSWTSGGGAYNEQFF. CDR3 nucleotides: TGTGCCAGCAGCTGGACTAGCGGGGGAGGGGCCTACAATGAGCAGTTCTTC.

This chain connects TRBV18 to TRBJ2-7; possibly TRBD1 for D (6 bases). The CDR3 loop spans 16 amino acids. V gave up 1 base and J gave up 6 bases, with 19 bases separating them. CDR1 and CDR2 (germline): KGHSH, LQKENI. This chain's CDR3 is CASSPLRQGTMPEQYF. The DNA for the CDR3 is TGTGCCAGCTCACCACTTAGGCAGGGGACGATGCCCGAGCAGTACTTC.

This clone was counted once. The CDR3 DNA follows: TGTGCCAGCAGTTATAACAGTAACAATGAGCAGTTCTTC. Encoded protein: CASSYNSNNEQFF. The chain combines TRBV27 with TRBJ2-1, with D unclear. V shed 4 bases and J shed 5 bases, with 9 bases lying between them. Germline V gene sequence: CDR1 MNHEY, CDR2 SMNVEV (reference sequence). This CDR3 region has 13 residues.

V usage is TRBV2 and J usage is TRBJ2-5; 8 bases align to TRBD1. Trimming cost V 4 bases and J 4 bases; bases outside gene matches: 8. The length of the CDR3 is 15 residues. Germline CDR1 is SNHLY and CDR2 is FYNNEI. DNA of the CDR3: TGTGCCAGCAGTGGGCGCCAGGGGGCAGGAGAGACCCAGTACTTC. Protein product: CASSGRQGAGETQYF.

The chain recombines TRBV10-1 with TRBJ1-2; maybe TRBD1 (6 bases). CDR3 size: 14 residues. Germline V gene sequence: CDR1 WNHNN, CDR2 SYGVQD (reference sequence). The ends were cut back, 3 bases at V and 3 bases at J, with 11 bases in the middle. CDR3 sequence (DNA): TGCGCCAGCAGTGACCCAGGGGCCTACTATGGCTACACCTTC. Translation: CASSDPGAYYGYTF.

The chain joins TRBV11-3 to TRBJ1-2; no clear D gene. Germline V lookup: CDR1 SGHNT, CDR2 YENEEA. Trimming cost V 5 bases and J 0 bases, with 10 bases left between them. This CDR3 has 14 residues. This chain's CDR3 is CASSQDGSNYGYTF. The CDR3, as DNA: TGTGCCAGCAGCCAAGACGGGTCTAACTATGGCTACACCTTC. The whole variable domain, remainder taken from reference TRBV11-3 and TRBJ1-2, is EAGVVQSPRYKIIEKKQPVAFWCNPISGHNTLYWYLQNLGQGPELLIRYENEEAVDDSQLPKDRFSAERLKGVDSTLKIQPAELGDSAVYLCASSQDGSNYGYTFGSGTRLTVV.

The CDR3 nucleotides are TGTGCCAGCAGCTTCCGCGCGAACACTGAAGCTTTCTTT. Translating it yields CASSFRANTEAFF. The J gene is TRBJ1-1, the V gene TRBV7-9; D uncertain. CDR3 length: 13 amino acids. V gave up 3 bases and J gave up 1 base, with 6 bases separating them. The germline gives CDR1 SEHNR, CDR2 FQNEAQ (reference sequence).

The chain couples TRBV7-9 to TRBJ2-1, with 10 nucleotides matching TRBD1. Germline CDR1 reads SEHNR; CDR2 reads FQNEAQ (reference sequence). Losses at the gene ends were 3 bases for V and 5 bases for J; bases not matched to a gene: 1. The CDR3 consists of 14 residues. The CDR3 coding sequence is TGTGCCAGCAGCTTGGACAGGGGGGACAATGAGCAGTTCTTC. Translating it yields CASSLDRGDNEQFF. Supplemented by reference TRBV7-9 and TRBJ2-1, the full variable domain reads DTGVSQNPRHKITKRGQNVTFRCDPISEHNRLYWYRQTLGQGPEFLTYFQNEAQLEKSRLLSDRFSAERPKGSFSTLEIQRTEQGDSAMYLCASSLDRGDNEQFFGPGTRLTVL.

The V gene is TRBV9, the J gene TRBJ1-1; D may be TRBD1 (6 bases). V was trimmed by 0 bases and J by 3 bases, leaving 15 bases between them. CDR1 is SGDLS, CDR2 YYNGEE, per germline. The CDR3 has 16 residues. The CDR3 is CASSVASGGADTEAFF. For the CDR3, the DNA is TGTGCCAGCAGCGTAGCTAGCGGGGGCGCCGACACTGAAGCTTTCTTT. Together with reference TRBV9 and TRBJ1-1, the CDR3 gives the full variable domain: DSGVTQTPKHLITATGQRVTLRCSPRSGDLSVYWYQQSLDQGLQFLIQYYNGEERAKGNILERFSAQQFPDLHSELNLSSLELGDSALYFCASSVASGGADTEAFFGQGTRLTVV.

The chain uses TRBV5-4 and TRBJ1-1, with D tentatively TRBD1 (5 bases). CDR3 length equals 15 residues. The V gene lost 6 bases and the J gene lost 0 bases, with 15 bases spanning the gap. Germline loops: CDR1 SGHNT, CDR2 YYREEE (reference sequence). The CDR3 DNA is TGTGCCAGCACCCCCCCAGGGCTCATGAACACTGAAGCTTTCTTT. This translates into CASTPPGLMNTEAFF.

The J gene is TRBJ1-4, the V gene TRBV5-1, with 8 nucleotides matching TRBD1. This CDR3 contains 17 residues. Germline CDR1 is SGHRS and CDR2 is YFSETQ. With V trimmed by 0 bases and J by 2 bases, 6 bases remained unmatched. The CDR3 spells CASSLGQGSNTNEKLFF. The CDR3 DNA is TGCGCCAGCAGCTTGGGACAGGGGTCGAATACTAATGAAAAACTGTTTTTT.

This chain connects TRBV28 to TRBJ1-5; D may be TRBD1 (5 bases). This CDR3 has 14 residues. CDR1 MDHEN and CDR2 SYDVKM come from the germline V gene. The V and J ends lost 7 bases and 4 bases respectively, with 14 bases between them. The CDR3 bases are TGTGCCAGCAAAGCCGGGGGGGTTAATCAGCCCCAGCATTTT. This encodes CASKAGGVNQPQHF.

The rearrangement uses TRBV29-1 and TRBJ1-1; D is undetermined. Germline CDR1 and CDR2: SQVTM and ANQGSEA. Trimming took off 3 bases at V and 5 bases at J, with 13 bases between the two ends. CDR3 size: 13 residues. The DNA for the CDR3 is TGCAGCGTTGAGGCCCTATTGAGGACTGAAGCTTTCTTT. Its protein product is CSVEALLRTEAFF.

The V and J genes are TRBV30 and TRBJ2-1, with D tentatively TRBD1 (6 bases). The CDR3 consists of 15 residues. V lost 2 bases and J 2 bases, leaving 13 bases between the germline ends. Germline CDR1 and CDR2: GTSNPN and SVGIG (reference sequence). Here the CDR3 reads CAWSNRDPTYNEQFF. The CDR3 DNA reads TGTGCCTGGAGTAACAGGGATCCAACCTACAATGAGCAGTTCTTC. The whole variable domain, filled in from reference TRBV30 and TRBJ2-1, reads SQTIHQWPATLVQPVGSPLSLECTVEGTSNPNLYWYRQAAGRGLQLLFYSVGIGQISSEVPQNLSASRPQDRQFILSSKKLLLSDSGFYLCAWSNRDPTYNEQFFGPGTRLTVL.

The rearrangement links TRBV28 to TRBJ1-2; a possible D gene is TRBD1 (5 bases). The V end lost 7 bases, the J end lost 4 bases, and 13 bases lay between the germline ends. The CDR3 has 13 residues. Germline CDR1 reads MDHEN; CDR2 reads SYDVKM. The DNA for the CDR3 is TGTGCCAGCATTCCAGGGCTGGGCTATGGCTACACCTTC. This codes for CASIPGLGYGYTF.

The rearrangement uses TRBV19 and TRBJ2-7; 7 bases fit TRBD2. V shed 7 bases and J 1 base; nucleotides not matched to a gene: 4. This CDR3 has 13 amino acids. The germline V gene has CDR1 LNHDA and CDR2 SQIVND (reference sequence). CDR3: CASKGGSSYEQYF. Written as DNA, the CDR3 is TGTGCCAGTAAGGGCGGGAGTTCCTACGAGCAGTACTTC.

Only a few counts were recorded for this clone. The rearrangement links TRBV28 to TRBJ2-7; D is undetermined. There are 17 residues in the CDR3. Trimming took off 4 bases at V and 3 bases at J, with 22 bases between the two ends. In germline, CDR1 is MDHEN, CDR2 SYDVKM. In nucleotides, the CDR3 is TGTGCCAGCAGTTCCGCTCACATCCAAAAAACTAACTACGAGCAGTACTTC. Translation gives CASSSAHIQKTNYEQYF.

This chain links TRBV18 with TRBJ2-7, with a weak D call TRBD1 (6 bases). Germline values: CDR1 KGHSH, CDR2 LQKENI. This CDR3 comprises 13 residues. With 0 bases removed from V and 3 bases from J, the gap between germline ends came to 6 bases. For the CDR3, the DNA is TGTGCCAGCTCACCACCGGACAGCTACGAGCAGTACTTC. Residues: CASSPPDSYEQYF.

This clone occurred once. The chain uses TRBV11-2 and TRBJ2-3, with D perhaps matching TRBD1 (6 bases). V lost 2 bases, J lost 12 bases, and 12 bases lay in between. Germline CDR1 reads SGHAT; CDR2 reads FQNNGV. The CDR3 runs to 12 residues. CDR3 loop: CASSLQLQGQYF. The CDR3 DNA follows: TGTGCCAGCAGCTTACAACTACAGGGACAGTATTTT.